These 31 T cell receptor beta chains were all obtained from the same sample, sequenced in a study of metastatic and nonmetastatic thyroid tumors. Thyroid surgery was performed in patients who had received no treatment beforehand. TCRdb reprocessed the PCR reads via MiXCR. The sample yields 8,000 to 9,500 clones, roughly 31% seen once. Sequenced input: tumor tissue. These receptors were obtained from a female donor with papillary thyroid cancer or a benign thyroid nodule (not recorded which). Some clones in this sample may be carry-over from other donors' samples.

CDR3 residues: CASSVGGLQWVTDTQYF. CDR3 sequence (DNA): TGTGCCAGCAGCGTAGGAGGACTTCAGTGGGTCACAGATACGCAGTATTTT. This chain connects TRBV9 to TRBJ2-3, with a tentative D call TRBD2 (5 bases). The length of the CDR3 is 17 residues. Germline CDR1 reads SGDLS; CDR2 reads YYNGEE. Trimming shortened V by 0 bases and J by 2 bases, and 16 bases separated the two germline ends.

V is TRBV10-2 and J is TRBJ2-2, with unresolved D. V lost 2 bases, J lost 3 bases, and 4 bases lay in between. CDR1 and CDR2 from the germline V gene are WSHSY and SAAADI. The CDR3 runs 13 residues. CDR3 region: CASSEKHTGELFF. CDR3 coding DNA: TGCGCCAGCAGTGAGAAACACACCGGGGAGCTGTTTTTT.

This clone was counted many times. CDR3 region: CASSEEAEAFF. The CDR3, as DNA: TGTGCCAGCAGTGAAGAAGCCGAAGCTTTCTTT. V is TRBV7-9 and J is TRBJ1-1; no clear D. Germline values: CDR1 SEHNR, CDR2 FQNEAQ (reference sequence). CDR3 size: 11 residues. V was pared by 6 bases and J by 8 bases, with 10 bases between. The entire variable domain, with the rest obtained from reference TRBV7-9 and TRBJ1-1, is as follows: DTGVSQNPRHKITKRGQNVTFRCDPISEHNRLYWYRQTLGQGPEFLTYFQNEAQLEKSRLLSDRFSAERPKGSFSTLEIQRTEQGDSAMYLCASSEEAEAFFGQGTRLTVV.

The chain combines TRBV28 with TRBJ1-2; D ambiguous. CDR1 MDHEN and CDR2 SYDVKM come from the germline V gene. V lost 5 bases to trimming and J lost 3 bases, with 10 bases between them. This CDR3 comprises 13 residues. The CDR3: CASSPLDHYGYTF. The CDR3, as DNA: TGTGCCAGCAGTCCGTTGGACCACTATGGCTACACCTTC.

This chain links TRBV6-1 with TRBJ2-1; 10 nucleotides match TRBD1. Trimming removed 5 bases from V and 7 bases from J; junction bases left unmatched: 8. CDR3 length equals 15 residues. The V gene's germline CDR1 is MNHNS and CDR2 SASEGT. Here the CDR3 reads CASSTGQGFGNEQFF. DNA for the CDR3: TGTGCCAGCAGTACGGGACAGGGGTTCGGGAATGAGCAGTTCTTC.

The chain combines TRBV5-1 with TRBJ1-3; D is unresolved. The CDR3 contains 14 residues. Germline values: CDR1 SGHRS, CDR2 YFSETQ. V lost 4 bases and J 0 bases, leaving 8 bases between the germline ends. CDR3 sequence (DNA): TGCGCCAGCAGCGCGCAGTCCTCTGGAAACACCATATATTTT. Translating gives CASSAQSSGNTIYF.

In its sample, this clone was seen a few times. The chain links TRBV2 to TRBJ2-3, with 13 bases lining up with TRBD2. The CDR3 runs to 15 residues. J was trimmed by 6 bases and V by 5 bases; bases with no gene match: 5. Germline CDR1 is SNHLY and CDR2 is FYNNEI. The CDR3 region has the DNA TGTGCCAGCAGTTTGGGACTAGCGGGAACTGATACGCAGTATTTT. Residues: CASSLGLAGTDTQYF. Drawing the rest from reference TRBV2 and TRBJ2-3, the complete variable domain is EPEVTQTPSHQVTQMGQEVILRCVPISNHLYFYWYRQILGQKVEFLVSFYNNEISEKSEIFDDQFSVERPDGSNFTLKIRSTKLEDSAMYFCASSLGLAGTDTQYFGPGTRLTVL.

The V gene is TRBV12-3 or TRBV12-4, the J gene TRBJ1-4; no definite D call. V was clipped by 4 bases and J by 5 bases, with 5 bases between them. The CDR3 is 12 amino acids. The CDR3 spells CASSSVNEKLFF. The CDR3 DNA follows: TGTGCCAGCAGTTCAGTAAATGAAAAACTGTTTTTT.

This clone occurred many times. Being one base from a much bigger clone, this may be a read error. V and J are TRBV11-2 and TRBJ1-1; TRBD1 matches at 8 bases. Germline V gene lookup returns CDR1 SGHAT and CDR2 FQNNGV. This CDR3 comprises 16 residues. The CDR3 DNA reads TGTGCCGGCAGCAAGGGACAGGCTAAACGGGACACTGAAGCTTTCTTT. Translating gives CAGSKGQAKRDTEAFF.

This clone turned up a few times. The CDR3 sequence is CASSEGFGQGVHEQYF. The CDR3 DNA reads TGTGCCAGCAGTGAAGGATTCGGACAGGGGGTCCACGAGCAGTACTTC. The V call is TRBV6-1, the J call TRBJ2-7, with 10 bases identical to TRBD1. This CDR3 region has 16 residues. With 1 base clipped from V and 5 bases from J, the junction kept 8 bases outside the gene matches. Per germline, CDR1 MNHNS and CDR2 SASEGT.

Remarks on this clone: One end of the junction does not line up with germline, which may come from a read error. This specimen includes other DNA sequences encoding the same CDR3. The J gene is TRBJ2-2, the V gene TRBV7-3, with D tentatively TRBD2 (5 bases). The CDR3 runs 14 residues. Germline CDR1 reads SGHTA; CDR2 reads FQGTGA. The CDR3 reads CASSLTRNTGELFF. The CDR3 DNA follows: TGTGCCAGCAGCTTAACGAGGAACACCGGGGAGTTGTTTTTT.

CDR3 in amino acids: CASSPRGLGNSPLHF. The CDR3 DNA follows: TGTGCCAGCAGCCCCCGGGGGCTAGGAAATTCACCCCTCCACTTT. The V call is TRBV7-2, the J call TRBJ1-6; D may be TRBD1 (6 bases). The CDR3 totals 15 residues. Germline CDR1 reads SGHTA; CDR2 reads FQGNSA. V lost 5 bases and J lost 7, with 15 bases in between.

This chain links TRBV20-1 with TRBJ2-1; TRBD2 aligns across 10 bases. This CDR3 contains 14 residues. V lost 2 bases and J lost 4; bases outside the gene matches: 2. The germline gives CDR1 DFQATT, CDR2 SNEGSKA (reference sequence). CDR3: CSARPGLAYNEQFF. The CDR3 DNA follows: TGCAGTGCTAGACCGGGACTAGCGTACAATGAGCAGTTCTTC.

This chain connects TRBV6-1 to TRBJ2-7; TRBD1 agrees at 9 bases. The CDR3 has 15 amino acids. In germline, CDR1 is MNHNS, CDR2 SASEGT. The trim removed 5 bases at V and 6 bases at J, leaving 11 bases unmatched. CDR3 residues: CASSTSGTGRLEQYF. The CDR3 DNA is TGTGCCAGCAGTACCTCCGGGACAGGGAGACTCGAGCAGTACTTC.

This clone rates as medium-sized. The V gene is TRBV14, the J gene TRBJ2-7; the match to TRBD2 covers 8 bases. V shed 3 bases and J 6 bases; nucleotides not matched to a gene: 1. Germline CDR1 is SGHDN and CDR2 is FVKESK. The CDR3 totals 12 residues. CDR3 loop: CASSQTSAEQYF. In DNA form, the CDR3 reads TGTGCCAGCAGCCAGACTAGCGCCGAGCAGTACTTC. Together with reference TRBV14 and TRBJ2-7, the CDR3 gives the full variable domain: EAGVTQFPSHSVIEKGQTVTLRCDPISGHDNLYWYRRVMGKEIKFLLHFVKESKQDESGMPNNRFLAERTGGTYSTLKVQPAELEDSGVYFCASSQTSAEQYFGPGTRLTVT.

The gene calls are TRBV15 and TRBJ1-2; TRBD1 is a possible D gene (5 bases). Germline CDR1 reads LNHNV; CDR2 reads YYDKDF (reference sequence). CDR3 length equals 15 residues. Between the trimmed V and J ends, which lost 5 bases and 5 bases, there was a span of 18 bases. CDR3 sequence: CATSPRPGGGYGYTF. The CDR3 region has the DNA TGTGCCACCAGCCCCCGACCAGGTGGGGGGTATGGCTACACCTTC.

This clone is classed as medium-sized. CDR3 sequence reads: CATSRDLNTGAEAFF. The DNA of the CDR3 is TGTGCCACCAGCAGAGATTTGAACACAGGGGCTGAAGCTTTCTTT. The V and J genes are TRBV15 and TRBJ1-1; the match to TRBD1 covers 7 bases. V dropped 0 bases and J dropped 6; count of bases not matched to a gene: 7. There are 15 residues in the CDR3. Germline lookup yields CDR1 LNHNV and CDR2 YYDKDF (reference sequence).

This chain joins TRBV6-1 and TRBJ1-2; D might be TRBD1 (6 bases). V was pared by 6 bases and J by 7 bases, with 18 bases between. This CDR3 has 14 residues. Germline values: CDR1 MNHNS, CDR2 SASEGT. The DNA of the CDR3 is TGTGCCAGCAGACCCCGAAGACAGGCTTTTGGCTACACCTTC. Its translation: CASRPRRQAFGYTF.

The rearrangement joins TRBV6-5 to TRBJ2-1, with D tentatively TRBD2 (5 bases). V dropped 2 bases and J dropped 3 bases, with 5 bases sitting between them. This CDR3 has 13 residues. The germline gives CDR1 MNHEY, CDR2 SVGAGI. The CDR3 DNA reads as TGTGCCAGCAGTTACCGGGACTACAATGAGCAGTTCTTC. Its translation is CASSYRDYNEQFF.

The CDR3 is CASRAPGFGIYEQYF. In DNA form, the CDR3 reads TGTGCCAGCAGGGCCCCAGGGTTCGGTATCTACGAGCAGTACTTC. The chain has TRBV6-1 and TRBJ2-7; the D gene is possibly TRBD1 (5 bases). V was pared by 6 bases and J by 3 bases, with 18 bases between. CDR3 size: 15 residues. Germline V gives CDR1 MNHNS, CDR2 SASEGT.

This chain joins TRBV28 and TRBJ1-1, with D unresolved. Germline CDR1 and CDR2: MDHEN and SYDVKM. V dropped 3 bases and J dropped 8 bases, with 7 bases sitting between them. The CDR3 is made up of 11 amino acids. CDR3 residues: CASSLAREAFF. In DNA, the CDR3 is TGTGCCAGCAGTTTGGCCAGGGAAGCTTTCTTT.

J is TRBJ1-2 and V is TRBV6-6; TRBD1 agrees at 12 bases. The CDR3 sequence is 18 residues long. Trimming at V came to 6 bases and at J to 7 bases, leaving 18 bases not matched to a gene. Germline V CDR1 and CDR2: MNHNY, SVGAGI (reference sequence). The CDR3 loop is CASSLQRAWGQGASGYTF. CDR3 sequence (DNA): TGTGCCAGCAGCCTGCAACGGGCTTGGGGACAGGGGGCTTCTGGCTACACCTTC.

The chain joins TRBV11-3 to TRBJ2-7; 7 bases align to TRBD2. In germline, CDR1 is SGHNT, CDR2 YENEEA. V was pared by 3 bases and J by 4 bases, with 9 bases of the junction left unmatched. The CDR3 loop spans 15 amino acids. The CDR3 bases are TGTGCCAGCAGCTTGTCTGAGCGGGGATTGTACGAGCAGTACTTC. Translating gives CASSLSERGLYEQYF.

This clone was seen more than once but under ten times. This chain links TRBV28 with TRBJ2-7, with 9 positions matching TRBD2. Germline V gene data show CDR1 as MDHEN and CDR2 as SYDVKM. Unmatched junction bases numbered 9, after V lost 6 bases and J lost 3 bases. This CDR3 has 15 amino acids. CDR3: CASSPLGGRGYEQYF. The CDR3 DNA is TGTGCCAGCAGCCCCCTTGGCGGGAGGGGCTACGAGCAGTACTTC.

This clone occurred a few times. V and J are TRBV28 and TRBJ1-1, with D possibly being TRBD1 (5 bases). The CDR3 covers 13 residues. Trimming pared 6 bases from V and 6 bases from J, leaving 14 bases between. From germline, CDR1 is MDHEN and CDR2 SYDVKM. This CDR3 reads CASRNHQGSEAFF. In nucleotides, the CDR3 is TGTGCCAGCAGAAACCATCAGGGCTCTGAAGCTTTCTTT.

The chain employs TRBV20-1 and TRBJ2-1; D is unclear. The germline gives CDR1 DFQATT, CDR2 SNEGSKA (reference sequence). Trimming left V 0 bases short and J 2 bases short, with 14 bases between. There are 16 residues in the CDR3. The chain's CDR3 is CSAREGRLITYNEQFF. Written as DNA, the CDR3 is TGCAGTGCTAGAGAGGGTCGACTTATTACCTACAATGAGCAGTTCTTC.

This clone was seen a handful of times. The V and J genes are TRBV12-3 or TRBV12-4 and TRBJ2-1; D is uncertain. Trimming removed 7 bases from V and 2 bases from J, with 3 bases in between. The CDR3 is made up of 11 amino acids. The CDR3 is CASTTYNEQFF. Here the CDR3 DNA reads TGTGCCAGCACCACCTACAATGAGCAGTTCTTC.

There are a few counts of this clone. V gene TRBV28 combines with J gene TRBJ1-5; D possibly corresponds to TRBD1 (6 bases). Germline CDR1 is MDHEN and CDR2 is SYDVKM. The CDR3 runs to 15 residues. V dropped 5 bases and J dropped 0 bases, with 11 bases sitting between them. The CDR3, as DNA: TGTGCCAGCAGTAAAGAGGGGGGTAGCAATCAGCCCCAGCATTTT. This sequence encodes CASSKEGGSNQPQHF. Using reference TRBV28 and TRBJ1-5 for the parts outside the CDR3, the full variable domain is DVKVTQSSRYLVKRTGEKVFLECVQDMDHENMFWYRQDPGLGLRLIYFSYDVKMKEKGDIPEGYSVSREKKERFSLILESASTNQTSMYLCASSKEGGSNQPQHFGDGTRLSIL.

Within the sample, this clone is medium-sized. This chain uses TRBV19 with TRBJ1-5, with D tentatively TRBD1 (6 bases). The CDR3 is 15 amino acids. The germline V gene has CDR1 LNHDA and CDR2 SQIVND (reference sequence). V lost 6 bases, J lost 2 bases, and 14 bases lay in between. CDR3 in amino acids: CASRSGAGGNQPQHF. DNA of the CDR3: TGTGCCAGTAGATCCGGGGCAGGGGGCAATCAGCCCCAGCATTTT.

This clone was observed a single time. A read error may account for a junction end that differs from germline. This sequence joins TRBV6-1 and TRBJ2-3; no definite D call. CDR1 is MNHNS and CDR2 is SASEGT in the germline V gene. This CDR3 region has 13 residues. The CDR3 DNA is TGTGCCGGCAGTGGAAGACGCACAGATAAGGAGTATTTT. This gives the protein CAGSGRRTDKEYF.

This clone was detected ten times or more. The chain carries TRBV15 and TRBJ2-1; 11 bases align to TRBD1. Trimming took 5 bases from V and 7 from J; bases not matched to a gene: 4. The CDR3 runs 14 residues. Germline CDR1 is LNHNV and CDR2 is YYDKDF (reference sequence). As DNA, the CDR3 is TGTGCCACCAGCGCCGGGACAGGGGGGAATGAGCAGTTCTTC. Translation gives CATSAGTGGNEQFF.